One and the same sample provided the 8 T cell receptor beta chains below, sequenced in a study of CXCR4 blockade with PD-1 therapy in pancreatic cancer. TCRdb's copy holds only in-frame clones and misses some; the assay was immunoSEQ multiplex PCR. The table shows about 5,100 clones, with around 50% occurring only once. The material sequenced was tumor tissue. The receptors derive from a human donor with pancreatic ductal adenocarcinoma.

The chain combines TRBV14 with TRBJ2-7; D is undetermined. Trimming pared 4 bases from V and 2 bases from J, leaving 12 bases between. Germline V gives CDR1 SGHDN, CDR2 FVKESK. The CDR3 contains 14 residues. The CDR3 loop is CASSLSTVTYEQYF. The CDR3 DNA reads TGTGCCAGCAGCCTCTCCACCGTAACCTACGAGCAGTACTTC.

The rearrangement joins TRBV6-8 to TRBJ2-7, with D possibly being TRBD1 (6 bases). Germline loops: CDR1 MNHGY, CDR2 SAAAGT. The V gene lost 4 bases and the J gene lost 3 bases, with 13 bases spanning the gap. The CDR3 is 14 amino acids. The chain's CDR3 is CASSSSGTIYEQYF. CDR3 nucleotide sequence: TGTGCCAGCAGTTCGTCAGGGACAATCTACGAGCAGTACTTC.

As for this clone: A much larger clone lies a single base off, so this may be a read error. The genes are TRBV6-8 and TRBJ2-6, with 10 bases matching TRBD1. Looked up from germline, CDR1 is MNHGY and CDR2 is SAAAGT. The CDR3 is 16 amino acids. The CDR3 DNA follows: TGTGCCAGCAGTGGACAGGGGGGCTCTGGGGTCAACGTCCTGACTTTC. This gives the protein CASSGQGGSGVNVLTF.

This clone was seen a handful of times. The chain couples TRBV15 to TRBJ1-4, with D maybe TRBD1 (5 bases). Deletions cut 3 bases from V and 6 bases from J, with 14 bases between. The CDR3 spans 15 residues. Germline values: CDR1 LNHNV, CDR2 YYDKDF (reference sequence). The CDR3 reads CATSSQGWGDEKLFF. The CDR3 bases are TGTGCCACCAGCAGCCAGGGATGGGGAGATGAAAAACTGTTTTTT.

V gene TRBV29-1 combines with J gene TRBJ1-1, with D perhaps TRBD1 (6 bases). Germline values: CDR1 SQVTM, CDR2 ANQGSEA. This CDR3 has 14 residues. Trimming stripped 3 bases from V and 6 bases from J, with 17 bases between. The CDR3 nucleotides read TGCAGCGTTGAGATTAAACAGGGTAGCTCTGAAGCTTTCTTT. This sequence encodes CSVEIKQGSSEAFF.

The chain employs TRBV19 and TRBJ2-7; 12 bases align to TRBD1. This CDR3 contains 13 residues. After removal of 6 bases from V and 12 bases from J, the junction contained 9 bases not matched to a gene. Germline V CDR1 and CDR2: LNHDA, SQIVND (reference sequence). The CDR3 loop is CASSPGQGAMLYF. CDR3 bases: TGTGCCAGTAGCCCGGGACAGGGGGCCATGCTGTACTTC.

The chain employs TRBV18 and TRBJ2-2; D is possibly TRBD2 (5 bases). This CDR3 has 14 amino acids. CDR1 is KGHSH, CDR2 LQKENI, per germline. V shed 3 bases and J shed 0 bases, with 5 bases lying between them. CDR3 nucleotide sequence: TGTGCCAGCTCACCCGGGACGAACACCGGGGAGCTGTTTTTT. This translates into CASSPGTNTGELFF.

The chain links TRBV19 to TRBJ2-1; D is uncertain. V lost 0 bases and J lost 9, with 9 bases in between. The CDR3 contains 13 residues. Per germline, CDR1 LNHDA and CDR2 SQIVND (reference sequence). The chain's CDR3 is CASSIDNRSEQFF. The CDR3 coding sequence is TGTGCCAGTAGTATAGATAACAGAAGTGAGCAGTTCTTC.